This TCR beta chain was documented in a study of OX40 agonist ivuxolimab in advanced cancers. Some clones are missing from TCRdb's copy, which holds only in-frame ones; the method was immunoSEQ multiplex PCR. The repertoire consists of 25,000 to 35,000 clones, with roughly 80% occurring once and the leading ten covering about 27%. Germline values: CDR1 MRHNA, CDR2 SNTAGT. The V and J ends lost 2 bases and 5 bases respectively, with 13 bases between them. The CDR3 has 16 amino acids. Study-wide points: There was clonal expansion of CD4+ and CD8+ blood T cells by week 6 at 0.1 to 3.0 mg/kg. Averaged across samples, CD8+ T cells carried more expanded clones than CD4+ did. The work left the antigen specificity of expanded peripheral T cells undetermined.

Comments on this clone: Its target is unknown.

The sequencing here drew on CD4+ or CD8+ T cells sorted from blood, taken in a trial of the OX40 agonist ivuxolimab. The gene calls are TRBV6-4 and TRBJ1-6; D unclear. The origin of this receptor is an adult with an advanced solid tumor such as melanoma, head and neck, liver or kidney cancer. The CDR3 DNA reads TGTGCCAGCAGTGACGGCGGTTGGGTTCATAATTCACCCCTCCACTTT. This codes for CASSDGGWVHNSPLHF.